Reported below is one TCR beta chain. These data come from a study of blood T cell repertoires in COVID-19. Study at large: COVID-19 samples from acute and convalescent phases originated in the United States, Italy and Spain.

Original analysis: The authors estimated nucleated cell counts from reference gene primer amplification. Measured with immunoSEQ multiplex PCR; TCRdb has only the in-frame clones, and not every one. V and J calls plus clone size are reproduced from that table; the DNA served to infer D and trimming. The sample holds some 260,000 clones; over 75% are singletons and the top ten take 2% to 2.5%. The ends were cut back, 0 bases at V and 0 bases at J, with 11 bases in the middle. CDR1 SGHKS and CDR2 YYEKEE come from the germline V gene (reference sequence). The CDR3 has 16 amino acids. This TCR was recovered from a middle-aged woman who had recovered from COVID-19. What was sequenced was peripheral blood. This chain uses TRBV5-5 with TRBJ2-3; D not resolved. The CDR3 reads CASSLGAALSTDTQYF. DNA for the CDR3: TGTGCCAGCAGCTTGGGTGCGGCCTTAAGCACAGATACGCAGTATTTT.